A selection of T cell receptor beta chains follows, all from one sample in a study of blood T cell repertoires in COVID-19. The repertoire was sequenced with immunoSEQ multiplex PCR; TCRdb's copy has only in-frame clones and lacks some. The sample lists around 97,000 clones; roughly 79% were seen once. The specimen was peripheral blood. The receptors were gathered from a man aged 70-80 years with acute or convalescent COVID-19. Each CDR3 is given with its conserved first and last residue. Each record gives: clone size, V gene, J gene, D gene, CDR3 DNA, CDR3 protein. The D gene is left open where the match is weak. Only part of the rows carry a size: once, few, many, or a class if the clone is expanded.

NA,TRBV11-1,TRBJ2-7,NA,TGTGCCAGCAGCTTAGTTAGCCGGGGATCCTACGAGCAGTACTTC,CASSLVSRGSYEQYF
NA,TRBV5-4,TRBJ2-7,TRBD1,TGTGCCAGCAGCCCGGTCGGACAGGGGGGCTACGAGCAGTACTTC,CASSPVGQGGYEQYF
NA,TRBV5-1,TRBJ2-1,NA,TGCGCCAGCAGCTTGGTCCCAGGTCCCTACAATGAGCAGTTCTTC,CASSLVPGPYNEQFF
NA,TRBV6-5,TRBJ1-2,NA,TGTGCCAGCAGTTACAGTCGCGGGGACAACTATGGCTACACCTTC,CASSYSRGDNYGYTF
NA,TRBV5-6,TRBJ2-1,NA,TGTGCCAGCAGCTGGGGCCCCACACAGGAAAATGAGCAGTTCTTC,CASSWGPTQENEQFF
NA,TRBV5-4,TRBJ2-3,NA,TGTGCCAGCAGCTCTCCAGGTCGAACGACAGATACGCAGTATTTT,CASSSPGRTTDTQYF
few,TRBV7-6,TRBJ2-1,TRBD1,TGTGCCAGCAGCTTCGTAGCGGGACAGGGGTACAATGAGCAGTTCTTC,CASSFVAGQGYNEQFF
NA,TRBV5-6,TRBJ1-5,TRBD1,TGTGCCAGCAGCTTGACAGGGGGAGGTCAGCCCCAGCATTTT,CASSLTGGGQPQHF
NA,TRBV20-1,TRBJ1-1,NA,TGCAGTGCTAGTCCCAAGGGGTTTGTAGGAGCTTTCTTT,CSASPKGFVGAFF
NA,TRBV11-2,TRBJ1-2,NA,TGTGCCAGCAGCCACAGGACCCCGCGCTATGGCTACACCTTC,CASSHRTPRYGYTF
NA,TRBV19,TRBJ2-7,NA,TGTGCCAGTACCACCCCGGCCAGCGGTAATTCCTACGAGCAGTACTTC,CASTTPASGNSYEQYF
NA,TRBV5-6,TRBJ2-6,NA,TGTGCCAGCAGCTTGGAGCGGATCTCTGGGGCCAACGTCCTGACTTTC,CASSLERISGANVLTF
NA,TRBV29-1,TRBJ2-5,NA,TGCAGCGTTCCAACACAGCCCTCCGAGACCCAGTACTTC,CSVPTQPSETQYF
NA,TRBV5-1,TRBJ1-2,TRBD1,TGCGCCAGCAGCTCCCCGGACAGGGCTAACTATGGCTACACCTTC,CASSSPDRANYGYTF
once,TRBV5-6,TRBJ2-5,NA,TGTGCCAGCAGCTTGGCCGGGTCGGAGACCCAGTACTTC,CASSLAGSETQYF
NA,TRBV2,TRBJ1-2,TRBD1,TGTGCCAGCAGTCTACAGGGGGCAGGAGGCTACACCTTC,CASSLQGAGGYTF
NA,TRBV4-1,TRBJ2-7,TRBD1,TGCGCCAGCAGCCACTCCGGACAGGGGACCTCCTACGAGCAGTACTTC,CASSHSGQGTSYEQYF
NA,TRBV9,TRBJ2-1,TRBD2,TGTGCCAGCAGCAAAACGACGGGACTAGCGGAGAGGGAGTTCTTC,CASSKTTGLAEREFF
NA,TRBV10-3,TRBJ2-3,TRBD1,TGTGCCATCAGCCGGACAGGGAAGACAGATACGCAGTATTTT,CAISRTGKTDTQYF
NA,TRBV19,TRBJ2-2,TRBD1,TGTGCCAGTAGTATATTAGGGACAGGGAGCACCGGGGAGCTGTTTTTT,CASSILGTGSTGELFF
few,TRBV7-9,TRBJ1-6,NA,TGTGCCAGCAGTCCAGCGGTTGGAGCGCTTAATTCACCCCTCCACTTT,CASSPAVGALNSPLHF
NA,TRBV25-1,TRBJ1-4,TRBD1,TGTGCCAGCAGTGAGCTGGACAGGGCCTTTGAAAAACTGTTTTTT,CASSELDRAFEKLFF
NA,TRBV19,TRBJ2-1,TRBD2,TGTGCCACCCGGACTAGCGGGAGTAATCCCGGCGGTGAGCAGTTCTTC,CATRTSGSNPGGEQFF
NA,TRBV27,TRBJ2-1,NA,TGTGCCAGCGGGGGCAACCAAGGGCGGGAGCAGTTCTTC,CASGGNQGREQFF
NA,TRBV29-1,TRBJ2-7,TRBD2,TGCAGCGTTGTAAGGACTAGCGGGACCTACGAGCAGTACTTC,CSVVRTSGTYEQYF
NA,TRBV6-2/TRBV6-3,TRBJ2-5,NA,TGTGCCAGCAGTTACATCGCCAGCGGGGAGACCCAGTACTTC,CASSYIASGETQYF
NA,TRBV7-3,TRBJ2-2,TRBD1,TGTGCCAGCAGCTTGACAGGGGATGGCGGGGAGCTGTTTTTT,CASSLTGDGGELFF
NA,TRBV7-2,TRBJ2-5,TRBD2,TGTGCCAGCAGCTTAGAAGATCCCGGGAGGGGAGAGACCCAGTACTTC,CASSLEDPGRGETQYF
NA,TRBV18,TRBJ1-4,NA,TGTGCCAGCTCACTCGGTTCAACTAATGAAAAACTGTTTTTT,CASSLGSTNEKLFF
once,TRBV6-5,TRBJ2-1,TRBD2,TGTGCCAGCCAGTTAGCGGGAGGGCCACGAGGTGAGCAGTTCTTC,CASQLAGGPRGEQFF
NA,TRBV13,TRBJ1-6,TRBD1,TGTGCCAGCAGCCGAAAGGGACAGGGGGCGTCACCCCTCCACTTT,CASSRKGQGASPLHF
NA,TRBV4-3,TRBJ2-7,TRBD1,TGCGCCAGCAGCCCAGGGGGACAGCCTACCTACGAGCAGTACTTC,CASSPGGQPTYEQYF
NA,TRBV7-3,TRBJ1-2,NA,TGTGCCAGCAGCTTACAGGGGACCACTAACTATGGCTACACCTTC,CASSLQGTTNYGYTF
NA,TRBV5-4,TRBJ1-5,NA,TGTGCCAGCAGCTTGGACCAGGGGAGCAATCAGCCCCAGCATTTT,CASSLDQGSNQPQHF
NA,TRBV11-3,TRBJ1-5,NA,TGTGCCAGCAGTTTGGAGTCAGGGCCAGGCGGCAATCAGCCCCAGCATTTT,CASSLESGPGGNQPQHF
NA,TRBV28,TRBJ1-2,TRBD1,TGTGCCAGCAGAGCAACAGGGGGCTATGGCTACACCTTC,CASRATGGYGYTF
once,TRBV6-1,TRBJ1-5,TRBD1,TGTGCCAGCAGTGACGGGACAGTTTATCGGCCCCAGCATTTT,CASSDGTVYRPQHF
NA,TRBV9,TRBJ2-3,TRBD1,TGTGCCAGCAGCGGACAGGGGGCAGGTGCAGATACGCAGTATTTT,CASSGQGAGADTQYF
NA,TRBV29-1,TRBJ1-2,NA,TGCAGCAGCAGGGAAAACTATGGCTACACCTTC,CSSRENYGYTF
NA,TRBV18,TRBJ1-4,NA,TGTGCCAGCTCACCTGATAGCCCCACGCAACTGTTTTTT,CASSPDSPTQLFF
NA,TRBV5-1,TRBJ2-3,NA,TGCGCCAGCAGCTTGTCGAGGGATTCAGATACGCAGTATTTT,CASSLSRDSDTQYF
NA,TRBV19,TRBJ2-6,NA,TGTGCCAGTAGTATAGGGGGAGCCTCTGGGGCCAACGTCCTGACTTTC,CASSIGGASGANVLTF
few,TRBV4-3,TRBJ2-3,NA,TGCGCCAGCAGCCAGGAGATACGGGGTACAGATACGCAGTATTTT,CASSQEIRGTDTQYF
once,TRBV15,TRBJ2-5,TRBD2,TGTGCCACCAGCGAAACGAGCGGGGGGGCGCAGACCCAGTACTTC,CATSETSGGAQTQYF
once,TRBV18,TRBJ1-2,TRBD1,TGTGCCAGCTCTCCCGGACAGGCTAACTATGGCTACACCTTC,CASSPGQANYGYTF
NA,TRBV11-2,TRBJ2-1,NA,TGTGCCAGCAGCAGACGGCGGGACCAACTTCACAATGAGCAGTTCTTC,CASSRRRDQLHNEQFF
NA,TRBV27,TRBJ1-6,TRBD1,TGTGCCAGCAGACGGACAGGGGGCTCACCCCTCCACTTT,CASRRTGGSPLHF
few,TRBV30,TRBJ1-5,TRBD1,TGTGCCTGGAGGGGACAGTACAATCAGCCCCAGCATTTT,CAWRGQYNQPQHF
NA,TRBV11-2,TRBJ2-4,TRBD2,TGTGCCAGCAGCTTAGTTTCTAGCGGGAGGGTCAAAAACATTCAGTACTTC,CASSLVSSGRVKNIQYF
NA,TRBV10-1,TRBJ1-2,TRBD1,TGCGCCAGCAGCCCAGGACAGGGTGGTGGCTACACCTTC,CASSPGQGGGYTF
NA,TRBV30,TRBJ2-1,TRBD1,TGTGCCTGGGCTGGCGGGACAGGGAACAATGAGCAGTTCTTC,CAWAGGTGNNEQFF
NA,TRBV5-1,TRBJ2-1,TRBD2,TGCGCCAGCAGCTTGGCCTTGCTAGCGGGGAATGAGCAGTTCTTC,CASSLALLAGNEQFF
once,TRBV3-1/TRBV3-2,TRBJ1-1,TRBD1,TGTGCCAGCAGCCAGTCAGCCACAGGGGGTCTTCGCACTGAAGCTTTCTTT,CASSQSATGGLRTEAFF
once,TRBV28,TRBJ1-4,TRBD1,TGTGCCAGCAGTTCCACAGGGGCAGCTAATGAAAAACTGTTTTTT,CASSSTGAANEKLFF